Shown below are 21 T cell receptor beta chains from a single sample sequenced in a study of blood T cell repertoires in COVID-19. Assay used: immunoSEQ multiplex PCR; TCRdb lists only in-frame clones, some missing. In the table there are about 260,000 clones, more than 80% of which are singletons. The specimen sequenced was peripheral blood. The origin of the receptors is a woman between 35 and 50 years old with acute or convalescent COVID-19.

This clone has a single count. V gene TRBV2 combines with J gene TRBJ1-5, with TRBD1 as a possible D gene (6 bases). CDR1 and CDR2 (germline): SNHLY, FYNNEI. V shed 4 bases and J shed 7 bases, with 23 bases lying between them. The CDR3 runs 17 residues. CDR3 amino acids: CASSVWRGGPSGQPQHF. CDR3 sequence (DNA): TGTGCCAGCAGTGTTTGGAGGGGGGGCCCGAGCGGGCAGCCCCAGCATTTT.

The rearrangement links TRBV14 to TRBJ1-1; D unclear. The CDR3 is 18 residues long. Germline V CDR1 and CDR2: SGHDN, FVKESK. Trimming left V 1 base short and J 3 bases short, with 21 bases between. The CDR3, as DNA: TGTGCCAGCAGCCAAGTTCTGAACCGGGGTCACGCGGACACTGAAGCTTTCTTT. Its translation: CASSQVLNRGHADTEAFF.

The gene calls are TRBV27 and TRBJ1-6; 8 positions agree with TRBD1. V lost 6 bases, J lost 7 bases, and 5 bases stayed unmatched. Germline CDR1 and CDR2: MNHEY and SMNVEV (reference sequence). The CDR3 sequence is 14 residues long. CDR3 DNA: TGTGCCAGCAGCCGGACAGGGAAAAATTCACCCCTCCACTTT. Encoded protein: CASSRTGKNSPLHF.

This sequence joins TRBV6-2 or TRBV6-3 and TRBJ1-2; D is perhaps TRBD1 (6 bases). This CDR3 has 15 amino acids. V was cut by 2 bases and J by 2 bases, with 12 bases left in between. Germline V gene data show CDR1 as MNHEY and CDR2 as SVGEGT. CDR3: CASSYGGGRNYGYTF. In nucleotides, the CDR3 is TGTGCCAGCAGTTACGGGGGCGGCAGGAACTATGGCTACACCTTC.

The chain uses TRBV6-5 and TRBJ1-6, with TRBD1 matching over 8 bases. V gave up 2 bases and J gave up 8 bases; unmatched junction bases: 2. Germline CDR1 reads MNHEY; CDR2 reads SVGAGI. The CDR3 is made up of 14 amino acids. The CDR3 nucleotides are TGTGCCAGCAGTTACGCCAGGGGGCATTCACCCCTCCACTTT. This gives the protein CASSYARGHSPLHF.

This clone was observed many times. The rearrangement uses TRBV18 and TRBJ1-2, with 7 bases aligning to TRBD1. The trim removed 6 bases at V and 4 bases at J, leaving 8 bases unmatched. This CDR3 spans 14 amino acids. Germline V CDR1 and CDR2: KGHSH, LQKENI. The CDR3 DNA is TGTGCCAGCTCCCCTGGACAGGCTCTCTATGGCTACACCTTC. It is translated as CASSPGQALYGYTF.

In this sample, this clone turned up once. This sequence joins TRBV7-2 and TRBJ1-2; 7 nucleotides align to TRBD1. The V gene end was trimmed by 0 bases and the J gene end by 7 bases; junction bases not matched to a gene: 11. The CDR3 covers 16 residues. CDR1 and CDR2 (germline): SGHTA, FQGNSA. CDR3 DNA: TGTGCCAGCAGCTTAGCGGGGACAGTGCATCAAGCTGGCTACACCTTC. Encoded protein: CASSLAGTVHQAGYTF.

The chain has TRBV5-1 and TRBJ1-2; a weak D match, TRBD1 (5 bases). The CDR3 has 17 amino acids. CDR1 is SGHRS and CDR2 is YFSETQ in the germline V gene. V shed 1 base and J shed 3 bases, with 19 bases lying between them. The CDR3 loop is CASSLRQRGLGDYGYTF. The CDR3 coding sequence is TGCGCCAGCAGCTTGAGGCAGCGGGGACTGGGGGACTATGGCTACACCTTC.

This chain links TRBV10-2 with TRBJ2-3; 9 nucleotides agree with TRBD2. The germline gives CDR1 WSHSY, CDR2 SAAADI. The CDR3 runs 17 residues. With 6 bases clipped from V and 0 bases from J, the junction kept 10 bases outside the gene matches. The CDR3 reads CASRETLTSGSTDTQYF. Here the CDR3 DNA reads TGCGCCAGCAGAGAGACTTTGACTAGCGGAAGCACAGATACGCAGTATTTT.

The CDR3 here is CASSRGRIYTF. Here the CDR3 DNA reads TGTGCCAGCTCTCGAGGAAGGATCTACACCTTC. The V call is TRBV6-4, the J call TRBJ1-2; unclear D gene. The CDR3 loop spans 11 amino acids. The V gene lost 8 bases and the J gene lost 10 bases, with 14 bases spanning the gap. Germline loops: CDR1 MRHNA, CDR2 SNTAGT.

This rearrangement joins TRBV5-4 to TRBJ2-7; 8 bases agree with TRBD2. CDR1 is SGHNT, CDR2 YYREEE, per germline (reference sequence). The CDR3 runs 15 residues. The J segment lost 1 base and the V segment lost 1 base, leaving 4 bases of the junction unmatched. CDR3 residues: CASSLWAGGSYEQYV. CDR3 in DNA: TGTGCCAGCAGCTTGTGGGCGGGGGGATCCTACGAGCAGTACGTC.

This clone was observed once. J is TRBJ2-6 and V is TRBV19; D is possibly TRBD1 (5 bases). The length of the CDR3 is 16 residues. The V and J ends lost 5 bases and 6 bases respectively, with 17 bases between them. Germline assignment: CDR1 LNHDA and CDR2 SQIVND (reference sequence). The CDR3 region is CASSAGILLEANVLTF. The CDR3 bases are TGTGCCAGTAGTGCAGGGATCCTCTTAGAGGCCAACGTCCTGACTTTC.

The chain carries TRBV6-5 and TRBJ1-1, with 7 bases that match TRBD1. After removal of 10 bases from V and 3 bases from J, the junction contained 14 bases not matched to a gene. CDR3 length equals 15 residues. Germline CDR1 MNHEY, CDR2 SVGAGI. The CDR3 DNA sequence: TGTGCCATCAGATACAGGGGCGATGGGGACACTGAAGCTTTCTTT. Protein: CAIRYRGDGDTEAFF.

The chain uses TRBV6-5 and TRBJ2-7; tentatively, D is TRBD2 (6 bases). Germline values: CDR1 MNHEY, CDR2 SVGAGI. V lost 2 bases and J 4 bases, leaving 18 bases between the germline ends. CDR3 size: 16 residues. Here the CDR3 reads CASSYASGTGGYEQYV. CDR3 in DNA: TGTGCCAGCAGTTACGCTTCCGGGACTGGGGGATACGAGCAGTACGTC.

The V call is TRBV5-1, the J call TRBJ1-1; TRBD1 is a possible D gene (6 bases). Deletions cut 4 bases from V and 3 bases from J, with 13 bases between. The CDR3 length is 14 residues. The germline V gene has CDR1 SGHRS and CDR2 YFSETQ. CDR3 coding DNA: TGCGCCAGCAGCACAGGACAGAAGGACACTGAAGCTTTCTTT. Protein sequence: CASSTGQKDTEAFF.

This rearrangement joins TRBV11-2 to TRBJ1-1, with D possibly being TRBD1 (5 bases). The V gene's germline CDR1 is SGHAT and CDR2 FQNNGV. Trimming removed 5 bases from V and 1 base from J, with 14 bases in between. The CDR3 consists of 15 residues. CDR3 region: CASSPPGGGNTEAFF. CDR3 DNA sequence: TGTGCCAGCAGCCCACCCGGGGGAGGGAACACTGAAGCTTTCTTT.

The chain recombines TRBV7-2 with TRBJ1-1; D is unresolved. The CDR3 totals 13 residues. In germline, CDR1 is SGHTA, CDR2 FQGNSA. Trimming took off 3 bases at V and 0 bases at J, with 5 bases between the two ends. CDR3 nucleotides: TGTGCCAGCAGCTTCCAGATGAACACTGAAGCTTTCTTT. Protein: CASSFQMNTEAFF. Based on the CDR3 plus reference TRBV7-2 and TRBJ1-1, the full variable domain is GAGVSQSPSNKVTEKGKDVELRCDPISGHTALYWYRQSLGQGLEFLIYFQGNSAPDKSGLPSDRFSAERTGGSVSTLTIQRTQQEDSAVYLCASSFQMNTEAFFGQGTRLTVV.

J is TRBJ1-2 and V is TRBV19; D may be TRBD1 (5 bases). The CDR3 has 15 residues. Germline values: CDR1 LNHDA, CDR2 SQIVND (reference sequence). V lost 3 bases, J lost 0 bases, and 11 bases lay in between. The CDR3 coding sequence is TGTGCCAGTAGTATTACAGGAAGGCCTAACTATGGCTACACCTTC. Translation gives CASSITGRPNYGYTF.

J is TRBJ2-7 and V is TRBV19, with D maybe TRBD1 (6 bases). Germline V lookup: CDR1 LNHDA, CDR2 SQIVND (reference sequence). The CDR3 loop spans 14 amino acids. V lost 4 bases and J lost 6, with 16 bases in between. This CDR3 reads CASSTQGNLGEQYV. The CDR3 DNA sequence: TGTGCCAGTAGTACACAGGGTAATCTAGGCGAGCAGTACGTC.

This chain joins TRBV29-1 and TRBJ1-2; D not certain. Germline lookup yields CDR1 SQVTM and CDR2 ANQGSEA. This CDR3 has 14 residues. V shed 0 bases and J shed 7 bases, with 15 bases lying between them. CDR3 coding DNA: TGCAGCGTTGAAGAGGGGTGGAGGGTGGCTGGCTACACCTTC. This encodes CSVEEGWRVAGYTF.

The V and J genes are TRBV7-9 and TRBJ1-3; 8 bases fit TRBD1. The germline V gene has CDR1 SEHNR and CDR2 FQNEAQ (reference sequence). The CDR3 runs 18 residues. With 4 bases clipped from V and 7 bases from J, the junction kept 18 bases outside the gene matches. CDR3 in amino acids: CASSSPGIEQGAANTIYF. CDR3 DNA sequence: TGTGCCAGCAGCTCACCAGGCATCGAGCAGGGGGCAGCTAACACCATATATTTT.